One sample yielded the 20 T cell receptor beta chains listed below, sequenced in a study of blood T cell repertoires in COVID-19. Produced via immunoSEQ multiplex PCR; TCRdb's table is partial and in-frame only. The repertoire consists of about 280,000 clones, with more than 80% occurring once and the leading ten covering under 3.5%. The source material was peripheral blood. These receptors were obtained from a woman aged 30 to 39 with active or convalescent COVID-19.

The chain joins TRBV7-8 to TRBJ1-4, with TRBD1 as a possible D gene (6 bases). This CDR3 comprises 14 residues. Trimming removed 0 bases at V and 7 bases at J, with 9 bases between. Germline lookup yields CDR1 SGHVS and CDR2 FQNEAQ. The CDR3 reads CASSLARRGEKLFF. The DNA of the CDR3 is TGTGCCAGCAGCTTAGCCCGCAGGGGTGAAAAACTGTTTTTT.

This clone showed up just once. J is TRBJ2-7 and V is TRBV5-6; TRBD1 is a possible D gene (6 bases). The V gene's germline CDR1 is SGHDT and CDR2 YYEEEE. CDR3 length equals 13 residues. V lost 1 base to trimming and J lost 4 bases, with 9 bases between them. CDR3 region: CASSLSQGYEQYF. CDR3 in DNA: TGTGCCAGCAGCTTGAGCCAGGGGTACGAGCAGTACTTC.

This chain uses TRBV7-9 with TRBJ2-7, with 8 bases aligning to TRBD1. From germline, CDR1 is SEHNR and CDR2 FQNEAQ (reference sequence). With V trimmed by 4 bases and J by 0 bases, 2 bases remained unmatched. The CDR3 totals 14 residues. The CDR3, as DNA: TGTGCCAGCAGCTACAGGGGGGACTCCTACGAGCAGTACTTC. It codes for CASSYRGDSYEQYF. The variable domain in full, completed from reference TRBV7-9 and TRBJ2-7, reads DTGVSQNPRHKITKRGQNVTFRCDPISEHNRLYWYRQTLGQGPEFLTYFQNEAQLEKSRLLSDRFSAERPKGSFSTLEIQRTEQGDSAMYLCASSYRGDSYEQYFGPGTRLTVT.

V usage is TRBV5-1 and J usage is TRBJ1-4, with no clear D. This CDR3 has 15 residues. V was clipped by 0 bases and J by 6 bases, with 12 bases between them. CDR1 SGHRS and CDR2 YFSETQ come from the germline V gene. The CDR3 spells CASSLVGGYDEKLFF. The DNA for the CDR3 is TGCGCCAGCAGCTTGGTGGGAGGGTATGATGAAAAACTGTTTTTT. Based on the CDR3 plus reference TRBV5-1 and TRBJ1-4, the full variable domain is KAGVTQTPRYLIKTRGQQVTLSCSPISGHRSVSWYQQTPGQGLQFLFEYFSETQRNKGNFPGRFSGRQFSNSRSEMNVSTLELGDSALYLCASSLVGGYDEKLFFGSGTQLSVL.

The chain recombines TRBV5-8 with TRBJ1-1; D gene unclear. This CDR3 is built from 14 residues. Germline CDR1 SGHTS, CDR2 YDEGEE. The V gene lost 0 bases and the J gene lost 4 bases, with 10 bases spanning the gap. The CDR3 region has the DNA TGTGCCAGCAGCTTGGTAGTTCGAACCACTGAAGCTTTCTTT. Amino acids: CASSLVVRTTEAFF.

The J gene is TRBJ2-7, the V gene TRBV5-6, with 9 positions matching TRBD1. Trimming removed 3 bases from V and 3 bases from J; junction bases left unmatched: 10. CDR1 SGHDT and CDR2 YYEEEE come from the germline V gene. This CDR3 is built from 16 residues. The CDR3 coding sequence is TGTGCCAGCAGCTCCGCCCGGACAGGGGATTTCTACGAGCAGTACTTC. It translates to CASSSARTGDFYEQYF. Combining the CDR3 with reference TRBV5-6 and TRBJ2-7 gives the whole variable domain DAGVTQSPTHLIKTRGQQVTLRCSPKSGHDTVSWYQQALGQGPQFIFQYYEEEERQRGNFPDRFSGHQFPNYSSELNVNALLLGDSALYLCASSSARTGDFYEQYFGPGTRLTVT.

This rearrangement joins TRBV5-4 to TRBJ1-4; tentative D call: TRBD1 (5 bases). CDR1 and CDR2 (germline): SGHNT, YYREEE (reference sequence). CDR3 length: 14 residues. Trimming removed 0 bases from V and 8 bases from J, with 11 bases in between. The CDR3: CASSLAGTEEKLFF. CDR3 coding DNA: TGTGCCAGCAGCTTGGCCGGGACTGAAGAAAAACTGTTTTTT. Combining the CDR3 with reference TRBV5-4 and TRBJ1-4 gives the whole variable domain ETGVTQSPTHLIKTRGQQVTLRCSSQSGHNTVSWYQQALGQGPQFIFQYYREEENGRGNFPPRFSGLQFPNYSSELNVNALELDDSALYLCASSLAGTEEKLFFGSGTQLSVL.

V usage is TRBV7-9 and J usage is TRBJ1-3, with D tentatively TRBD1 (6 bases). This CDR3 comprises 15 residues. Germline values: CDR1 SEHNR, CDR2 FQNEAQ (reference sequence). V was pared by 0 bases and J by 2 bases, with 8 bases between. The CDR3 nucleotides are TGTGCCAGCAGCTTAGCTGCAGGGGCTGGAAACACCATATATTTT. Amino acid sequence: CASSLAAGAGNTIYF.

The rearrangement uses TRBV29-1 and TRBJ1-1; a weak D match, TRBD1 (5 bases). This CDR3 is built from 14 residues. With 3 bases removed from V and 0 bases from J, the gap between germline ends came to 11 bases. The V gene's germline CDR1 is SQVTM and CDR2 ANQGSEA. The CDR3 here is CSVDQGGVNTEAFF. The CDR3 DNA sequence: TGCAGCGTTGACCAGGGAGGGGTGAACACTGAAGCTTTCTTT. Looking up the rest from reference TRBV29-1 and TRBJ1-1 gives the full variable domain: SAVISQKPSRDICQRGTSLTIQCQVDSQVTMMFWYRQQPGQSLTLIATANQGSEATYESGFVIDKFPISRPNLTFSTLTVSNMSPEDSSIYLCSVDQGGVNTEAFFGQGTRLTVV.

This clone has more than one count but fewer than ten. V gene TRBV12-3 or TRBV12-4 combines with J gene TRBJ1-3, with D possibly TRBD1 on 5 matching bases. There are 13 residues in the CDR3. V lost 2 bases and J 6 bases, leaving 8 bases between the germline ends. The CDR3 DNA reads as TGTGCCAGCAGTTTATTTGGGGCAAACACCATATATTTT. Amino acid sequence: CASSLFGANTIYF.

This clone was counted a single time. The chain is built from TRBV15 and TRBJ2-7, with D possibly matching TRBD2 (5 bases). The length of the CDR3 is 15 residues. Germline loops: CDR1 LNHNV, CDR2 YYDKDF (reference sequence). The V end was cut by 3 bases, the J end by 1 base, with 13 bases between. CDR3 DNA: TGTGCCACCAGCAGCGGCAGGAGAGGGTCCTACGAGCAGTACTTC. It yields the protein CATSSGRRGSYEQYF.

V gene TRBV5-6 combines with J gene TRBJ1-1; 9 positions agree with TRBD1. Germline V CDR1 and CDR2: SGHDT, YYEEEE. The CDR3 is 12 amino acids. Trimming removed 3 bases from V and 10 bases from J; junction bases left unmatched: 4. CDR3 protein: CASSWAGQGAFF. The CDR3 nucleotides are TGTGCCAGCAGCTGGGCGGGACAGGGAGCTTTCTTT.

The rearrangement uses TRBV6-4 and TRBJ1-6, with 8 bases that match TRBD1. Trimming at V came to 11 bases and at J to 9 bases, leaving 12 bases not matched to a gene. Looked up from germline, CDR1 is MRHNA and CDR2 is SNTAGT. CDR3 length: 14 residues. CDR3 DNA: TGTGCCGCACCCACCGGGACAGGTGCTTCACCCCTCCACTTT. This sequence encodes CAAPTGTGASPLHF.

Concerning this clone itself: Other DNA sequences of this sample code for an identical CDR3. The chain carries TRBV5-8 and TRBJ1-5; 7 nucleotides match TRBD1. Germline V gene lookup returns CDR1 SGHTS and CDR2 YDEGEE. Trimming removed 4 bases from V and 4 bases from J; junction bases left unmatched: 5. The CDR3 spans 14 residues. This CDR3 is CASSPRTGNQPQHF. The DNA for the CDR3 is TGTGCCAGCAGCCCCCGGACAGGTAATCAGCCCCAGCATTTT.

The rearrangement links TRBV29-1 to TRBJ1-2; 7 nucleotides line up with TRBD1. This CDR3 is built from 11 residues. After removal of 5 bases from V and 7 bases from J, the junction contained 4 bases not matched to a gene. Germline CDR1 is SQVTM and CDR2 is ANQGSEA. The CDR3 loop is CSVSRGSGYTF. The CDR3 nucleotides are TGCAGCGTTTCCAGGGGGAGTGGCTACACCTTC. The variable domain in full, with the rest retrieved from reference TRBV29-1 and TRBJ1-2, is SAVISQKPSRDICQRGTSLTIQCQVDSQVTMMFWYRQQPGQSLTLIATANQGSEATYESGFVIDKFPISRPNLTFSTLTVSNMSPEDSSIYLCSVSRGSGYTFGSGTRLTVV.

The sample holds a few counts of this clone. J is TRBJ1-2 and V is TRBV29-1; D perhaps matches TRBD1 (5 bases). The CDR3 covers 13 residues. Germline V gene lookup returns CDR1 SQVTM and CDR2 ANQGSEA. The V end was cut by 7 bases, the J end by 8 bases, with 20 bases between. The CDR3 nucleotides read TGCAGCGCCGGCAGGGCCCTCCAGGGCGGCTACACCTTC. Translating gives CSAGRALQGGYTF.

CDR3 in amino acids: CASSDPSFWVRQPSNEKLFF. The DNA of the CDR3 is TGTGCCAGCAGTGACCCGTCGTTTTGGGTTAGACAGCCGAGTAATGAAAAACTGTTTTTT. V and J are TRBV6-4 and TRBJ1-4; D possibly corresponds to TRBD1 (5 bases). The CDR3 runs to 20 residues. Trimming took 2 bases from V and 4 from J, leaving 26 bases between them. The germline CDR1 and CDR2 sequences are MRHNA and SNTAGT.

The CDR3 DNA reads TGTGCCAGCAGCCCGGACAGGGGGAGAGGCTACACCTTC. It yields the protein CASSPDRGRGYTF. This chain joins TRBV12-3 or TRBV12-4 and TRBJ1-2; 10 nucleotides align to TRBD1. V lost 6 bases and J lost 8; bases outside the gene matches: 6. The length of the CDR3 is 13 residues.

In this sample, this clone turned up once. The chain joins TRBV3-1 (or the pseudogene TRBV3-2) to TRBJ2-7; D remains unclear. V lost 4 bases to trimming and J lost 6 bases, with 10 bases between them. CDR1 and CDR2 (germline): LGHDT, YNNKEL (reference sequence). The length of the CDR3 is 12 residues. CDR3 region: CASSPSSGEQYF. The CDR3 DNA sequence: TGTGCCAGCAGCCCGAGTTCGGGCGAGCAGTACTTC.

The chain joins TRBV19 to TRBJ2-2; 11 positions agree with TRBD2. The CDR3 is 16 amino acids. Trimming took 1 base from V and 6 from J; bases not matched to a gene: 4. Germline CDR1 is LNHDA and CDR2 is SQIVND (reference sequence). In nucleotides, the CDR3 is TGTGCCAGTAGTATAGTAGCGGGGGGGCCCTCCGGGGAGCTGTTTTTT. Translated, it gives CASSIVAGGPSGELFF. Drawing the rest from reference TRBV19 and TRBJ2-2, the complete variable domain is DGGITQSPKYLFRKEGQNVTLSCEQNLNHDAMYWYRQDPGQGLRLIYYSQIVNDFQKGDIAEGYSVSREKKESFPLTVTSAQKNPTAFYLCASSIVAGGPSGELFFGEGSRLTVL.